This TCR beta chain was identified during a study of OX40 agonist ivuxolimab in advanced cancers. Turning to this clone: Its antigen is unidentified.

General observations from the study: With doses of 0.1 to 3.0 mg/kg, CD4+ and CD8+ blood T cells had undergone clonal expansion by week 6.

This CDR3 has 13 residues. V shed 5 bases and J shed 9 bases, with 14 bases lying between them. Germline-derived CDR1 and CDR2 are SGHNT and YENEEA. Blood samples were obtained at baseline, cycle 4 day 1, and cycle 7 day 1. Using immunoSEQ multiplex PCR, the repertoire was profiled, and TCRdb retains in-frame clones only, with some absent. The data show almost 50,000 clones, 88% seen once. The V and J genes are TRBV11-3 and TRBJ2-1; either TRBD1 or TRBD2 may fit D (5 bases each). Material: CD4+ or CD8+ T cells sorted from blood, obtained in a trial of the OX40 agonist ivuxolimab. This TCR was sampled from an adult with an advanced solid tumor such as melanoma, head and neck, liver or kidney cancer. CDR3 loop: CASSPGTLSEQFF. The CDR3 DNA follows: TGTGCCAGCAGCCCCGGGACCCTCAGTGAGCAGTTCTTC.